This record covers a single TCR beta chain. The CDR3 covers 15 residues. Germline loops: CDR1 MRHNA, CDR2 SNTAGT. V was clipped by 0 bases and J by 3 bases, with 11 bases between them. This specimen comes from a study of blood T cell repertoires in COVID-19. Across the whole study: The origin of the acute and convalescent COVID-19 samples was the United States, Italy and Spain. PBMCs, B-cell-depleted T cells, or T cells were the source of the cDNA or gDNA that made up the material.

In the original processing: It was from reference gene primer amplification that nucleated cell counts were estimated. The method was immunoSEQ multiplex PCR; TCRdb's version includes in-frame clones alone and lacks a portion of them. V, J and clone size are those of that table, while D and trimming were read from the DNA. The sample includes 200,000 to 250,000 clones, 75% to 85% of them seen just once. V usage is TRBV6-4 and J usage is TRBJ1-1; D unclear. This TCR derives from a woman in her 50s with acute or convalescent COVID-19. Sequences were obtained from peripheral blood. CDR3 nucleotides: TGTGCCAGCAGTGACTCGATGTCTCCGGACACTGAAGCTTTCTTT. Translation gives CASSDSMSPDTEAFF.